The entry below gives a single T cell receptor beta chain sequence along with its context. This sample is drawn from a study of molecular identifiers for immune sequencing clone quantification. A single record per CDR3 protein comes from TCRdb applying MiXCR to the PCR reads. This sample has nearly 20,000 distinct CDR3 sequences, with roughly 20% found just once. Germline assignment: CDR1 SGHDT and CDR2 YYEEEE. V lost 4 bases to trimming and J lost 4 bases, with 10 bases between them. The CDR3 is 13 amino acids. The sample comprised naive CD8+ T cells from blood, with Jurkat cell RNA spiked in. Subset given: FACS-sorted CD8+CD4-CCR7+CD45RA+ naive T cells. The receptor comes from a human donor in good health. Some libraries in this study had Jurkat cell RNA spiked in. V gene TRBV5-6 combines with J gene TRBJ2-3; the D call may be TRBD1 or TRBD2 (5 bases each). CDR3 amino acids: CASSPWGPDTQYF. Written as DNA, the CDR3 is TGTGCCAGCAGCCCGTGGGGACCAGATACGCAGTATTTT.